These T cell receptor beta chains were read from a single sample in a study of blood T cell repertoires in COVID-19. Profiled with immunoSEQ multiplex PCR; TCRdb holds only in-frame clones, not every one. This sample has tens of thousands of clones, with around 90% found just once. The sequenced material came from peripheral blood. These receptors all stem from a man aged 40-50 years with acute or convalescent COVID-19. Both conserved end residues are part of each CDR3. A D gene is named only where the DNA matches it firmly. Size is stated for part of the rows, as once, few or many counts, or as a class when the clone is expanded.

CDR3: CASSFIQGSDEQFF; DNA: TGTGCCAGCAGCTTTATACAGGGGTCCGATGAGCAGTTCTTC; V: TRBV5-6; J: TRBJ2-1; D: TRBD1; size: -
CDR3: CASSFSSTDTQYF; DNA: TGTGCCAGCAGCTTTAGCAGCACAGATACGCAGTATTTT; V: TRBV11-3; J: TRBJ2-3; D: -; size: few
CDR3: CASSPSLLREGRDEQFF; DNA: TGTGCCAGCAGCCCCAGTCTATTACGGGAGGGCCGAGATGAGCAGTTCTTC; V: TRBV14; J: TRBJ2-1; D: TRBD2; size: -
CDR3: CASSPTPFTGEEETQYF; DNA: TGTGCCAGCAGTCCAACCCCTTTTACAGGGGAAGAAGAGACCCAGTACTTC; V: TRBV6-2/TRBV6-3; J: TRBJ2-5; D: TRBD1; size: -
CDR3: CSVARGRYNEQFF; DNA: TGCAGCGTTGCCAGGGGGCGTTACAATGAGCAGTTCTTC; V: TRBV29-1; J: TRBJ2-1; D: TRBD1; size: -
CDR3: CASTLSGRGYNEQFF; DNA: TGTGCCAGCACCCTGAGCGGGAGGGGCTACAATGAGCAGTTCTTC; V: TRBV6-5; J: TRBJ2-1; D: TRBD2; size: -
CDR3: CASSEGTGTFHTGELFF; DNA: TGTGCCAGCAGTGAAGGGACAGGGACGTTTCACACCGGGGAGCTGTTTTTT; V: TRBV6-1; J: TRBJ2-2; D: TRBD1; size: -
CDR3: CASTLDYDTGELFF; DNA: TGCGCCAGCACCCTTGACTACGACACCGGGGAGCTGTTTTTT; V: TRBV5-1; J: TRBJ2-2; D: -; size: -
CDR3: CASSPAPGDTQYF; DNA: TGTGCCAGCTCACCGGCCCCTGGAGATACGCAGTATTTT; V: TRBV18; J: TRBJ2-3; D: -; size: -
CDR3: CASSRRSVGGNYNEQFF; DNA: TGTGCCAGCAGCCGAAGAAGTGTTGGGGGCAACTACAATGAGCAGTTCTTC; V: TRBV7-8; J: TRBJ2-1; D: -; size: once
CDR3: CASSRGQGATEAFF; DNA: TGTGCCAGCAGTAGGGGACAGGGGGCCACTGAAGCTTTCTTT; V: TRBV27; J: TRBJ1-1; D: TRBD1; size: -
CDR3: CASSLGTGGSGNTIYF; DNA: TGTGCCAGCTCACTGGGGACAGGGGGCTCTGGAAACACCATATATTTT; V: TRBV18; J: TRBJ1-3; D: TRBD1; size: -
CDR3: CASSPTGGSSYEQYF; DNA: TGCGCCAGCAGCCCGACAGGGGGAAGCTCCTACGAGCAGTACTTC; V: TRBV4-3; J: TRBJ2-7; D: TRBD1; size: -
CDR3: CASSPAGSYNEQFF; DNA: TGTGCCAGCTCACCGGCGGGTTCCTACAATGAGCAGTTCTTC; V: TRBV18; J: TRBJ2-1; D: -; size: -
CDR3: CSSRRGSTEAFF; DNA: TGCAGCTCCAGACGGGGATCCACTGAAGCTTTCTTT; V: TRBV29-1; J: TRBJ1-1; D: -; size: -
CDR3: CASSLALTGDDYGYTF; DNA: TGTGCCAGCAGCTTAGCCCTTACAGGGGATGACTATGGCTACACCTTC; V: TRBV7-9; J: TRBJ1-2; D: TRBD1; size: once
CDR3: CASSKQKNNSPLHF; DNA: TGTGCCAGCAGCAAACAGAAAAATAATTCACCCCTCCACTTT; V: TRBV21-1; J: TRBJ1-6; D: -; size: -
CDR3: CASSSPSGRAANEQFF; DNA: TGTGCCAGCAGCTCCCCTAGCGGGAGGGCCGCGAATGAGCAGTTCTTC; V: TRBV13; J: TRBJ2-1; D: TRBD2; size: once
CDR3: CASSQELGGPIANYGYTF; DNA: TGCGCCAGCAGCCAAGAGCTGGGAGGCCCGATCGCTAACTATGGCTACACCTTC; V: TRBV4-1; J: TRBJ1-2; D: -; size: -
CDR3: CATSLTGTSYETQYF; DNA: TGTGCCACCAGCCTCACCGGGACTAGCTACGAGACCCAGTACTTC; V: TRBV15; J: TRBJ2-5; D: TRBD2; size: -
CDR3: CASSQDSLAGVPDTQYF; DNA: TGTGCCAGCAGCCAGGATAGCCTAGCGGGAGTCCCAGATACGCAGTATTTT; V: TRBV13; J: TRBJ2-3; D: TRBD2; size: -
CDR3: CAWSVSGANYGYTF; DNA: TGTGCCTGGAGTGTATCGGGGGCTAACTATGGCTACACCTTC; V: TRBV30; J: TRBJ1-2; D: -; size: -
CDR3: CAISGGLAAEQYF; DNA: TGTGCCATCAGTGGGGGACTAGCAGCCGAGCAGTACTTC; V: TRBV10-3; J: TRBJ2-7; D: TRBD2; size: -
CDR3: CASSQDGGAINEKLFF; DNA: TGCGCCAGCAGCCAAGATGGGGGGGCGATTAATGAAAAACTGTTTTTT; V: TRBV4-3; J: TRBJ1-4; D: -; size: -
CDR3: CASWGQLAGEMTSTDTQYF; DNA: TGTGCCAGCTGGGGACAACTAGCGGGAGAAATGACTAGCACAGATACGCAGTATTTT; V: TRBV2; J: TRBJ2-3; D: TRBD2; size: once
CDR3: CASGLMRIEGYTF; DNA: TGTGCTAGTGGTTTGATGCGGATAGAGGGCTACACCTTC; V: TRBV12-5; J: TRBJ1-2; D: -; size: -
CDR3: CASSLTPRETQYF; DNA: TGTGCCAGCAGCTTAACTCCCCGAGAGACCCAGTACTTC; V: TRBV11-3; J: TRBJ2-5; D: -; size: once
CDR3: CASSLYFGQSNQPQHF; DNA: TGTGCCAGCAGCTTATATTTTGGGCAGAGCAATCAGCCCCAGCATTTT; V: TRBV7-8; J: TRBJ1-5; D: -; size: -
CDR3: CASSPGTGNYGYTF; DNA: TGTGCCAGCAGCCCTGGGACAGGCAACTATGGCTACACCTTC; V: TRBV5-4; J: TRBJ1-2; D: TRBD1; size: -
CDR3: CASSPTGDIYGYTF; DNA: TGTGCCAGCTCACCGACAGGAGACATTTATGGCTACACCTTC; V: TRBV18; J: TRBJ1-2; D: -; size: -
CDR3: CATSPGAGANVLTF; DNA: TGCGCCACCAGCCCCGGGGCTGGGGCCAACGTCCTGACTTTC; V: TRBV10-1; J: TRBJ2-6; D: -; size: -
CDR3: CASSVPGQGMNEQFF; DNA: TGTGCCAGCAGCGTTCCGGGACAGGGAATGAATGAGCAGTTCTTC; V: TRBV5-6; J: TRBJ2-1; D: TRBD1; size: -
CDR3: CASSLRDTYNEQFF; DNA: TGTGCCAGCAGTCTCCGGGACACTTACAATGAGCAGTTCTTC; V: TRBV27; J: TRBJ2-1; D: -; size: -
CDR3: CASSFLPRGSTGELFF; DNA: TGTGCCAGCAGCTTCCTTCCCCGGGGGTCGACCGGGGAGCTGTTTTTT; V: TRBV7-8; J: TRBJ2-2; D: -; size: -
CDR3: CASSPTGLGYTF; DNA: TGTGCCAGCAGCCCCACAGGGCTTGGCTACACCTTC; V: TRBV6-5; J: TRBJ1-2; D: -; size: -
CDR3: CASSLQGLGNQPQHF; DNA: TGTGCCAGCAGCTTACAGGGTTTAGGTAATCAGCCCCAGCATTTT; V: TRBV5-5; J: TRBJ1-5; D: -; size: few
CDR3: CASSQEDREETQYF; DNA: TGTGCCAGCAGCCAAGAGGACAGGGAAGAGACCCAGTACTTC; V: TRBV5-4; J: TRBJ2-5; D: TRBD1; size: -
CDR3: CASSVGQGALEQYF; DNA: TGTGCCAGCAGCGTAGGGCAGGGGGCTCTCGAGCAGTACTTC; V: TRBV9; J: TRBJ2-7; D: TRBD1; size: -
CDR3: CASNGLGRHEQFF; DNA: TGCGCCAGCAATGGACTAGGGCGGCATGAGCAGTTCTTC; V: TRBV5-1; J: TRBJ2-1; D: TRBD2; size: -
CDR3: CASSAFSSGRTYNEQFF; DNA: TGTGCCAGCAGCGCCTTCTCTAGCGGGAGGACCTACAATGAGCAGTTCTTC; V: TRBV9; J: TRBJ2-1; D: TRBD2; size: -
CDR3: CASSLGTSPDTQYF; DNA: TGTGCCAGCAGCTTAGGGACTAGCCCCGATACGCAGTATTTT; V: TRBV11-3; J: TRBJ2-3; D: TRBD2; size: -
CDR3: CASSPQTGGDNSPLHF; DNA: TGCGCCAGCAGCCCCCAGACAGGGGGGGATAATTCACCCCTCCACTTT; V: TRBV5-1; J: TRBJ1-6; D: TRBD1; size: -
CDR3: CSGAPNTEAFF; DNA: TGCAGTGGGGCCCCGAACACTGAAGCTTTCTTT; V: TRBV20-1; J: TRBJ1-1; D: -; size: -
CDR3: CASTPQGGEKLFF; DNA: TGTGCCAGCACGCCCCAGGGTGGTGAAAAACTGTTTTTT; V: TRBV5-5; J: TRBJ1-4; D: -; size: -
CDR3: CASSQTGGNNYGYTF; DNA: TGTGCCAGCAGCCAAACAGGGGGCAACAACTATGGCTACACCTTC; V: TRBV7-3; J: TRBJ1-2; D: TRBD1; size: once
CDR3: CARGDSYTGELFF; DNA: TGTGCCAGGGGGGACTCCTACACCGGGGAGCTGTTTTTT; V: TRBV2; J: TRBJ2-2; D: -; size: -
CDR3: CASSLVLADTEAFF; DNA: TGCGCCAGCAGCTTGGTCCTGGCAGACACTGAAGCTTTCTTT; V: TRBV5-1; J: TRBJ1-1; D: -; size: -
CDR3: CASSLRGGYTF; DNA: TGTGCCAGCAGTTTAAGGGGTGGCTACACCTTC; V: TRBV12-3/TRBV12-4; J: TRBJ1-2; D: -; size: -
CDR3: CASRPAQGGGNTIYF; DNA: TGTGCCAGCAGACCCGCTCAGGGAGGGGGGAACACCATATATTTT; V: TRBV6-6; J: TRBJ1-3; D: -; size: -
CDR3: CASSQERVIGYTF; DNA: TGTGCCAGCAGCCAAGAGCGGGTCATAGGCTACACCTTC; V: TRBV3-1/TRBV3-2; J: TRBJ1-2; D: -; size: few
CDR3: CASSLKTGFEAFF; DNA: TGTGCCAGCAGCCTCAAAACAGGGTTTGAAGCTTTCTTT; V: TRBV3-1/TRBV3-2; J: TRBJ1-1; D: -; size: -
CDR3: CASSETGTPSYEQYF; DNA: TGTGCCAGCAGCGAGACAGGGACACCATCCTACGAGCAGTACTTC; V: TRBV5-4; J: TRBJ2-7; D: TRBD1; size: -
CDR3: CAWGTSGGNEQFF; DNA: TGTGCCTGGGGGACTAGCGGGGGCAATGAGCAGTTCTTC; V: TRBV30; J: TRBJ2-1; D: TRBD2; size: -
CDR3: CATSDTSGRPYNEQFF; DNA: TGTGCCACCAGTGATACTAGCGGGAGGCCATACAATGAGCAGTTCTTC; V: TRBV24-1; J: TRBJ2-1; D: TRBD2; size: -